This T cell receptor (beta chain) stems from a study of coeliac disease. Study results and caveats: Cross-contamination between intraepithelial and lamina propria cells was possible. Control samples showed higher TRB and TRG clonality than intraepithelial and lamina propria samples in active celiac disease.

A word on this clone: The antigen is not known.

This table comes from immunoSEQ multiplex PCR, and its TCRdb copy is limited to in-frame clones, with some not included. The data hold about 6,700 clones, with 60% to 70% observed a single time. Between the trimmed V and J ends, which lost 5 bases and 4 bases, there was a span of 14 bases. Germline CDR1 SQVTM, CDR2 ANQGSEA. This CDR3 is built from 13 residues. The TCR originated in a young woman with active celiac disease. The chain has TRBV29-1 and TRBJ1-1, with D maybe TRBD1 (6 bases). Material for sequencing was lamina propria lymphocytes from the gut. The CDR3: CSVQLGAGTEAFF. For the CDR3, the DNA is TGCAGCGTTCAGCTGGGGGCCGGCACTGAAGCTTTCTTT.